These 2 T cell receptor beta chains were sequenced from one sample in a study of OX40 agonist ivuxolimab in advanced cancers. TCRdb keeps only in-frame clones here, not all; method: immunoSEQ multiplex PCR. The sample lists about 27,000 clones; approximately 80% were seen once. Sequences were derived from CD4+ or CD8+ T cells sorted from blood, sampled in a trial of the OX40 agonist ivuxolimab. The receptors stem from an adult with an advanced solid tumor such as melanoma, head and neck, liver or kidney cancer.

In DNA form, the CDR3 reads TGTGCCAGCAGCTTAAGGCCCGGGAACCAAGAGACCCAGTACTTC. It specifies CASSLRPGNQETQYF. The chain recombines TRBV7-3 with TRBJ2-5, with D maybe TRBD2 (5 bases). Germline CDR1 is SGHTA and CDR2 is FQGTGA. V was pared by 1 base and J by 0 bases, with 9 bases between. The CDR3 totals 15 residues.

The V and J genes are TRBV6-5 and TRBJ1-2; D is undetermined. V gave up 0 bases and J gave up 8 bases, with 10 bases separating them. CDR3 length: 13 residues. The germline V gene has CDR1 MNHEY and CDR2 SVGAGI. CDR3 amino acids: CASSYSPQSGYTF. In DNA, the CDR3 is TGTGCCAGCAGTTACTCGCCCCAGTCGGGCTACACCTTC.